This passage covers 24 T cell receptor beta chains from one sample sequenced in a study of T cells in Graves' hyperthyroidism and ophthalmopathy. Template material for amplifying TCR beta CDR3 regions consisted of RNA transcripts. First-round RT-PCR targeting the TCR CDR3 was performed with the HTBI primer set. TCRdb used MiXCR to reprocess the multiplex PCR reads, holding one entry per CDR3 protein. The top ten hold 7% to 7.5% of the sample, which has approximately 700,000 distinct CDR3 sequences, less than 45% seen once. Sequenced material: peripheral blood or thyroid tissue (not recorded which). Receptors originate from an adult man with Graves' disease, either hyperthyroidism or ophthalmopathy (not recorded which).

Concerning this clonotype: This may stem from a read error, because a much larger clone lies one nucleotide away. The chain is built from TRBV7-2 and TRBJ2-5; TRBD1 agrees at 7 bases. The germline gives CDR1 SGHTA, CDR2 FQGNSA. There are 14 residues in the CDR3. CDR3 amino acids: CVSSYQTGAETQYF. The CDR3 DNA reads as TGTGTCAGCAGCTATCAAACAGGGGCTGAGACCCAGTACTTC.

This clonotype was counted many times. The rearrangement joins TRBV7-9 to TRBJ2-7; 8 positions agree with TRBD2. Losses at the gene ends were 2 bases for V and 3 bases for J; bases not matched to a gene: 9. From germline, CDR1 is SEHNR and CDR2 FQNEAQ (reference sequence). The CDR3 is 16 residues long. The CDR3, as DNA: TGTGCCAGCAGCTTAAGGGATGCGGGGGGAGGCTACGAGCAGTACTTC. Translated: CASSLRDAGGGYEQYF.

As concerns this clonotype: Given a much more abundant clone one base away, this may be a read error. V is TRBV29-1 and J is TRBJ2-7; 13 bases align to TRBD2. The CDR3 is 16 residues long. The germline V gene encodes CDR1 SQVTM and CDR2 ANQGSEA. CDR3 residues: CSVDGLAGVGSYEQCF. The CDR3 coding sequence is TGCAGCGTGGATGGACTAGCGGGAGTAGGCTCCTACGAGCAGTGCTTC.

V usage is TRBV6-4 and J usage is TRBJ1-1; perhaps TRBD1 as D (5 bases). V was pared by 6 bases and J by 7 bases, with 6 bases between. Per the germline V gene, CDR1 is MRHNA and CDR2 is SNTAGT. The CDR3 contains 10 residues. CDR3 sequence reads: CASRTDEAFF. The CDR3 DNA reads as TGTGCCAGCAGGACAGATGAAGCTTTCTTT.

V gene TRBV24-1 combines with J gene TRBJ2-7; perhaps D is TRBD1 or TRBD2 (6 bases each). CDR1 KGHDR and CDR2 SFDVKD come from the germline V gene. The CDR3 is 15 amino acids. Trimming took off 4 bases at V and 2 bases at J, with 14 bases between the two ends. The CDR3 sequence: CATSDTGASTYEQYF. The CDR3 coding sequence is TGTGCCACCAGTGACACGGGGGCTAGCACCTACGAGCAGTACTTC.

This clonotype was counted a single time. The rearrangement joins TRBV10-3 to TRBJ2-7, with 10 bases aligning to TRBD2. Germline V gene data show CDR1 as ENHRY and CDR2 as SYGVKD. CDR3 length equals 13 residues. The V and J ends lost 10 bases and 5 bases, in that order; junction bases with no gene match: 8. CDR3 in DNA: TGTGCCAGCCGAGCGGGAGGGCAGGACGAGCAGTACTTC. Translation: CASRAGGQDEQYF.

This clonotype was found many times. The chain joins TRBV7-9 to TRBJ1-4, with D possibly being TRBD1 (6 bases). V lost 1 base, J lost 11 bases, and 8 bases lay in between. There are 12 residues in the CDR3. Germline V CDR1 and CDR2: SEHNR, FQNEAQ (reference sequence). The CDR3 reads CASSLGGQKLFF. CDR3 sequence (DNA): TGTGCCAGCAGCTTAGGGGGGCAGAAACTGTTTTTT.

The rearrangement links TRBV7-6 to TRBJ1-4; D remains unclear. Per the germline V gene, CDR1 is SGHVS and CDR2 is FNYEAQ. The CDR3 consists of 16 residues. V was shortened by 4 bases and J by 8 bases, with 20 bases between the two germline ends. CDR3 coding DNA: TGTGCCAGCAGCTCACCGGAAGAGGGTCGTGAAGAAAAACTGTTTTTT. Amino acids: CASSSPEEGREEKLFF.

This clonotype was found a few times. The chain combines TRBV20-1 with TRBJ2-7; no clear D. This CDR3 has 11 amino acids. With 3 bases removed from V and 6 bases from J, the gap between germline ends came to 9 bases. CDR1 DFQATT and CDR2 SNEGSKA come from the germline V gene (reference sequence). The chain's CDR3 is CSASPGSEQYF. DNA for the CDR3: TGCAGTGCTAGTCCAGGTTCCGAGCAGTACTTC.

The chain is built from TRBV7-9 and TRBJ1-2; no clear D. The CDR3 runs 12 residues. Germline assignment: CDR1 SEHNR and CDR2 FQNEAQ (reference sequence). Trimming took off 3 bases at V and 12 bases at J, with 14 bases between the two ends. Written as DNA, the CDR3 is TGTGCCAGCAGCTTGAACGCGGCGGGAAACACCTTC. Translation: CASSLNAAGNTF.

This sequence joins TRBV11-1 and TRBJ1-4; tentative D call: TRBD1 (6 bases). Germline loops: CDR1 SGHAT, CDR2 FQDESV (reference sequence). The CDR3 consists of 16 residues. Trimming removed 6 bases at V and 4 bases at J, with 18 bases between. CDR3 amino acids: CASSSNTGQDNEKLFF. Here the CDR3 DNA reads TGTGCCAGCAGTTCCAACACAGGGCAGGATAATGAAAAACTGTTTTTT. The entire variable domain, with the rest obtained from reference TRBV11-1 and TRBJ1-4, is as follows: EAEVAQSPRYKITEKSQAVAFWCDPISGHATLYWYRQILGQGPELLVQFQDESVVDDSQLPKDRFSAERLKGVDSTLKIQPAELGDSAMYLCASSSNTGQDNEKLFFGSGTQLSVL.

Here the CDR3 reads CSAKPGSREAFF. CDR3 nucleotide sequence: TGCAGTGCTAAACCCGGGTCACGTGAAGCTTTCTTT. This chain uses TRBV20-1 with TRBJ1-1, with D hard to call. The CDR3 is 12 amino acids. Germline CDR1 and CDR2: DFQATT and SNEGSKA (reference sequence). V lost 4 bases, J lost 7 bases, and 13 bases lay in between.

Comments on this clonotype: A much larger clone differs by one base, so this may be a read error. The chain links TRBV20-1 to TRBJ1-1; TRBD1 matches at 8 bases. This CDR3 comprises 13 residues. The germline CDR1 and CDR2 sequences are DFQATT and SNEGSKA (reference sequence). The junction had 1 base not matched to a gene; V was cut back by 1 base and J by 3 bases. This CDR3 is CSARGQGYTEAFF. In DNA, the CDR3 is TGCAGTGCTAGAGGACAGGGGTACACTGAAGCTTTCTTT.

This clonotype showed up many times. The chain carries TRBV25-1 and TRBJ1-5; D unresolved. Trimming shortened V by 6 bases and J by 3 bases, and 6 bases separated the two germline ends. Germline V gene data show CDR1 as MGHDK and CDR2 as SYGVNS. The CDR3 has 12 residues. CDR3 sequence (DNA): TGTGCCAGCAGCAGAAACAATCAGCCCCAGCATTTT. Protein product: CASSRNNQPQHF.

V gene TRBV7-2 combines with J gene TRBJ2-3; D is undetermined. The CDR3 loop spans 11 amino acids. V was trimmed by 5 bases and J by 3 bases, leaving 3 bases between them. Germline V gives CDR1 SGHTA, CDR2 FQGNSA. This chain's CDR3 is CASSQTDTQYF. Written as DNA, the CDR3 is TGTGCCAGCAGCCAAACAGATACGCAGTATTTT.

The chain is built from TRBV7-2 and TRBJ1-3; D not certain. The CDR3 contains 15 residues. Trimming shortened V by 1 base and J by 0 bases, and 7 bases separated the two germline ends. CDR1 and CDR2 (germline): SGHTA, FQGNSA. The DNA for the CDR3 is TGTGCCAGCAGCTTAGAGATCAGCTCTGGAAACACCATATATTTT. This sequence encodes CASSLEISSGNTIYF.

The chain is built from TRBV29-1 and TRBJ1-3; 8 bases agree with TRBD1. Trimming cost V 5 bases and J 3 bases; bases outside gene matches: 3. The germline V gene has CDR1 SQVTM and CDR2 ANQGSEA. This CDR3 contains 13 residues. CDR3 residues: CSVRTGFGNTIYF. The CDR3 bases are TGCAGCGTTAGGACAGGGTTTGGAAACACCATATATTTT.

The table lists this clonotype with many counts. The chain is built from TRBV29-1 and TRBJ1-4; 7 bases are shared with TRBD1. CDR3 length: 13 residues. Germline CDR1 reads SQVTM; CDR2 reads ANQGSEA. The J segment lost 8 bases and the V segment lost 5 bases, leaving 8 bases of the junction unmatched. In DNA, the CDR3 is TGCAGCGTTTCCAAGACAGGGATGGAAAAACTGTTTTTT. This translates into CSVSKTGMEKLFF.

This clonotype was recorded a few times. The chain carries TRBV5-1 and TRBJ2-5, with TRBD2 matching over 9 bases. Germline V CDR1 and CDR2: SGHRS, YFSETQ. Trimming removed 6 bases from V and 5 bases from J; junction bases left unmatched: 8. CDR3 length: 14 residues. CDR3 protein: CASTAWTSDETQYF. The CDR3 nucleotides are TGCGCCAGCACCGCCTGGACTAGCGACGAGACCCAGTACTTC.

The CDR3 sequence is CASKDRQNTEAFF. Here the CDR3 DNA reads TGTGCCAGTAAGGACAGACAGAACACTGAAGCTTTCTTT. The chain combines TRBV19 with TRBJ1-1; a weak D match, TRBD1 (6 bases). This CDR3 is built from 13 residues. V dropped 7 bases and J dropped 1 base, with 10 bases sitting between them. Looked up from germline, CDR1 is LNHDA and CDR2 is SQIVND (reference sequence).

This clonotype has at least ten counts. The CDR3 loop is CASSLGRERTQYF. CDR3 DNA: TGTGCCAGCAGCTTAGGGCGTGAACGGACCCAGTACTTC. The J gene is TRBJ2-5, the V gene TRBV7-2; D is undetermined. Germline V gene data show CDR1 as SGHTA and CDR2 as FQGNSA. This CDR3 spans 13 amino acids. V was shortened by 1 base and J by 7 bases, with 10 bases between the two germline ends.

V usage is TRBV10-3 and J usage is TRBJ2-7; 7 nucleotides match TRBD2. The CDR3 covers 15 residues. J gave up 0 bases and V 6 bases, and 8 bases lay outside the gene matches. In germline, CDR1 is ENHRY, CDR2 SYGVKD. The CDR3, as DNA: TGTGCCATCAGGAGCGACAGACTAGCCTCCTACGAGCAGTACTTC. Protein: CAIRSDRLASYEQYF.

This sequence joins TRBV29-1 and TRBJ1-1; 7 bases fit TRBD1. V shed 6 bases, J shed 4 bases, and the junction held 5 bases outside the gene matches. The CDR3 runs 12 residues. Germline V gene data show CDR1 as SQVTM and CDR2 as ANQGSEA. In DNA form, the CDR3 reads TGCAGCGTACGACAGGGAGCCACTGAAGCTTTCTTT. The encoded protein is CSVRQGATEAFF. Together with reference TRBV29-1 and TRBJ1-1, the CDR3 gives the full variable domain: SAVISQKPSRDICQRGTSLTIQCQVDSQVTMMFWYRQQPGQSLTLIATANQGSEATYESGFVIDKFPISRPNLTFSTLTVSNMSPEDSSIYLCSVRQGATEAFFGQGTRLTVV.

This rearrangement joins TRBV7-9 to TRBJ2-5; D is unclear. The V and J ends lost 3 bases and 1 base respectively, with 15 bases between them. Per germline, CDR1 SEHNR and CDR2 FQNEAQ (reference sequence). The CDR3 runs 16 residues. The CDR3 DNA follows: TGTGCCAGCAGCTTTCCTATGGGCCGAAGCCAAGAGACCCAGTACTTC. This codes for CASSFPMGRSQETQYF.